One and the same sample provided the 28 T cell receptor beta chains below, sequenced in a study of OX40 agonist ivuxolimab in advanced cancers. The table came from immunoSEQ multiplex PCR; TCRdb's copy has only in-frame clones and leaves some out. The sample includes around 69,000 clones, roughly 88% of them seen just once. This material consisted of CD4+ or CD8+ T cells sorted from blood, taken in a trial of the OX40 agonist ivuxolimab. The receptors here all came from an adult with an advanced solid tumor such as melanoma, head and neck, liver or kidney cancer.

As to this clone: Other DNA sequences in the same sample also yield this CDR3. The J gene is TRBJ1-5, the V gene TRBV28; 9 positions match TRBD1. Germline V CDR1 and CDR2: MDHEN, SYDVKM. The CDR3 is 18 amino acids. Losses at the gene ends were 2 bases for V and 5 bases for J; bases not matched to a gene: 13. CDR3 sequence (DNA): TGTGCCAGCAGTTTACCTCGGGCCGGGACAGGGAGCGATCAGCCCCAGCATTTT. It codes for CASSLPRAGTGSDQPQHF.

J is TRBJ1-2 and V is TRBV2; D remains ambiguous. CDR3 length equals 14 residues. The V gene lost 4 bases and the J gene lost 0 bases, with 9 bases spanning the gap. Germline-derived CDR1 and CDR2 are SNHLY and FYNNEI. This CDR3 reads CASSGLIANYGYTF. The CDR3, as DNA: TGTGCCAGCAGTGGGTTAATAGCTAACTATGGCTACACCTTC.

The chain employs TRBV7-9 and TRBJ1-2; D gene ambiguous. The germline V gene has CDR1 SEHNR and CDR2 FQNEAQ (reference sequence). There are 14 residues in the CDR3. Trimming pared 2 bases from V and 6 bases from J, leaving 13 bases between. This CDR3 is CASSLRMRDDGYTF. In nucleotides, the CDR3 is TGTGCCAGCAGCTTACGGATGCGGGATGATGGCTACACCTTC.

The genes are TRBV11-3 and TRBJ2-1; TRBD1 or TRBD2 may be the D gene (6 bases each). Per germline, CDR1 SGHNT and CDR2 YENEEA. This CDR3 spans 15 amino acids. V dropped 6 bases and J dropped 2 bases, with 14 bases sitting between them. For the CDR3, the DNA is TGTGCCAGCAGATCCCCGGGGGCAGCCTACAATGAGCAGTTCTTC. Its protein product is CASRSPGAAYNEQFF.

The V and J genes are TRBV9 and TRBJ2-5; D unresolved. In germline, CDR1 is SGDLS, CDR2 YYNGEE. The CDR3 sequence is 14 residues long. Trimming stripped 4 bases from V and 1 base from J, with 11 bases between. CDR3 sequence reads: CASSTHDSQETQYF. Here the CDR3 DNA reads TGTGCCAGCAGCACCCACGACTCCCAAGAGACCCAGTACTTC.

The rearrangement joins TRBV27 to TRBJ1-4, with D uncertain. Germline lookup yields CDR1 MNHEY and CDR2 SMNVEV (reference sequence). Between the trimmed V and J ends, which lost 4 bases and 6 bases, there was a span of 21 bases. The CDR3 is 17 residues long. The CDR3 DNA sequence: TGTGCCAGCAGTTCCAACGCCCGGGCCGCCGGTGATGAAAAACTGTTTTTT. It codes for CASSSNARAAGDEKLFF. The variable domain in full, with the rest retrieved from reference TRBV27 and TRBJ1-4, is EAQVTQNPRYLITVTGKKLTVTCSQNMNHEYMSWYRQDPGLGLRQIYYSMNVEVTDKGDVPEGYKVSRKEKRNFPLILESPSPNQTSLYFCASSSNARAAGDEKLFFGSGTQLSVL.

The gene calls are TRBV14 and TRBJ2-3; D not resolved. CDR3 length equals 14 residues. Germline V gene data show CDR1 as SGHDN and CDR2 as FVKESK. Trimming stripped 0 bases from V and 2 bases from J, with 6 bases between. The CDR3 loop reads CASSQDIFTDTQYF. Written as DNA, the CDR3 is TGTGCCAGCAGCCAAGATATTTTCACAGATACGCAGTATTTT.

The chain links TRBV6-6 to TRBJ1-1; possibly TRBD1 for D (5 bases). CDR3 length: 12 amino acids. V was cut by 8 bases and J by 10 bases, with 17 bases left in between. Germline V gene data show CDR1 as MNHNY and CDR2 as SVGAGI (reference sequence). The CDR3 DNA reads TGTGCCAGCTGGACACTGGATTCATCAGCTTTCTTT. Translating it yields CASWTLDSSAFF.

The chain combines TRBV5-5 with TRBJ2-7; unclear D gene. V lost 4 bases, J lost 3 bases, and 8 bases lay in between. Germline-derived CDR1 and CDR2 are SGHKS and YYEKEE (reference sequence). There are 12 residues in the CDR3. The CDR3 DNA reads as TGTGCCAGCAGCCCTAGGGTCTACGAGCAGTACTTC. Translated, it gives CASSPRVYEQYF. Using reference TRBV5-5 and TRBJ2-7 for the parts outside the CDR3, the full variable domain is DAGVTQSPTHLIKTRGQQVTLRCSPISGHKSVSWYQQVLGQGPQFIFQYYEKEERGRGNFPDRFSARQFPNYSSELNVNALLLGDSALYLCASSPRVYEQYFGPGTRLTVT.

J is TRBJ2-1 and V is TRBV11-3; D is perhaps TRBD2 (6 bases). V lost 0 bases to trimming and J lost 10 bases, with 13 bases between them. From germline, CDR1 is SGHNT and CDR2 YENEEA. CDR3 length: 14 amino acids. CDR3 sequence: CASSLDNGGREQFF. The CDR3 DNA is TGTGCCAGCAGCTTAGATAACGGAGGGCGCGAGCAGTTCTTC.

The DNA of the CDR3 is TGTGCCAGCAGCGTAGGGGATGTTGTGGGAAGGGGGACCCAGTACTTC. This translates into CASSVGDVVGRGTQYF. The chain is built from TRBV9 and TRBJ2-5, with D possibly being TRBD1 (5 bases). The CDR3 is made up of 16 amino acids. V lost 0 bases, J lost 7 bases, and 19 bases lay in between. From germline, CDR1 is SGDLS and CDR2 YYNGEE.

Only a few counts were recorded for this clone. The chain carries TRBV5-1 and TRBJ2-1; the D gene is possibly TRBD2 (6 bases). CDR1 and CDR2 from the germline V gene are SGHRS and YFSETQ. The CDR3 loop spans 14 amino acids. The V gene lost 0 bases and the J gene lost 8 bases, with 12 bases spanning the gap. The CDR3 sequence is CASSLVEGEDEQFF. The CDR3 bases are TGCGCCAGCAGCTTGGTGGAGGGTGAAGATGAGCAGTTCTTC.

The chain is built from TRBV7-2 and TRBJ2-1, with 9 bases lining up with TRBD2. The CDR3 has 15 residues. Germline V gene data show CDR1 as SGHTA and CDR2 as FQGNSA. The V and J ends lost 5 bases and 4 bases, in that order; junction bases with no gene match: 6. CDR3 in amino acids: CASSTGTSSYNEQFF. The CDR3, as DNA: TGTGCCAGCAGCACCGGGACTAGCTCGTACAATGAGCAGTTCTTC. The whole variable domain, filled in from reference TRBV7-2 and TRBJ2-1, reads GAGVSQSPSNKVTEKGKDVELRCDPISGHTALYWYRQSLGQGLEFLIYFQGNSAPDKSGLPSDRFSAERTGGSVSTLTIQRTQQEDSAVYLCASSTGTSSYNEQFFGPGTRLTVL.

The chain uses TRBV7-9 and TRBJ2-1; D assignment may be TRBD1 or TRBD2 (5 bases each). The V end lost 5 bases, the J end lost 1 base, and 12 bases lay between the germline ends. Germline CDR1 is SEHNR and CDR2 is FQNEAQ (reference sequence). The CDR3 has 15 residues. The CDR3 here is CASSVRDGSYNEQFF. Here the CDR3 DNA reads TGTGCCAGCAGCGTCCGGGACGGGTCCTACAATGAGCAGTTCTTC.

The rearrangement links TRBV29-1 to TRBJ2-5, with TRBD2 matching 8 bases. The CDR3 has 14 amino acids. Trimming took 4 bases from V and 5 from J; bases not matched to a gene: 9. Germline V gene data show CDR1 as SQVTM and CDR2 as ANQGSEA. This chain's CDR3 is CSVVFGLAGETQYF. The DNA for the CDR3 is TGCAGCGTTGTATTCGGACTAGCCGGGGAGACCCAGTACTTC.

This chain uses TRBV29-1 with TRBJ2-4; D unclear. The V gene lost 0 bases and the J gene lost 7 bases, with 10 bases spanning the gap. There are 13 residues in the CDR3. Germline V gene sequence: CDR1 SQVTM, CDR2 ANQGSEA. The CDR3 reads CSVEDLGGNIQYF. In nucleotides, the CDR3 is TGCAGCGTTGAAGATCTGGGCGGTAACATTCAGTACTTC.

This sequence joins TRBV7-9 and TRBJ1-2; TRBD1 might be the D (5 bases). Germline assignment: CDR1 SEHNR and CDR2 FQNEAQ (reference sequence). The CDR3 spans 18 residues. Trimming left V 5 bases short and J 6 bases short, with 28 bases between. For the CDR3, the DNA is TGTGCCAGCAGCCCCTCCCCCCAACAGGTCAACGGTGTTGATGGCTACACCTTC. This codes for CASSPSPQQVNGVDGYTF.

V is TRBV10-2 and J is TRBJ2-7; 11 positions agree with TRBD1. The CDR3 has 13 amino acids. After removal of 7 bases from V and 5 bases from J, the junction contained 4 bases not matched to a gene. Germline V lookup: CDR1 WSHSY, CDR2 SAAADI. The CDR3 sequence: CASTGQGADEQYF. The DNA for the CDR3 is TGCGCCAGCACTGGACAGGGGGCCGACGAGCAGTACTTC.

In regard to this clone: Its ends do not fully match the called genes, so a read error is possible. The rearrangement uses TRBV7-7 and TRBJ1-4; D is uncertain. The CDR3 is made up of 13 amino acids. Per germline, CDR1 SSHAT and CDR2 FNYEAQ (reference sequence). DNA for the CDR3: TGTGCTAGCAGCTTGGGCAGAGGGGAAAAACTGTTTTTT. Translation gives CASSLGRGEKLFF.

Regarding this clone: The germline gene is not matched at one end of the junction; a read error may be the cause. V gene TRBV27 combines with J gene TRBJ1-3; the D gene is possibly TRBD1 (5 bases). The CDR3 consists of 14 residues. From germline, CDR1 is MNHEY and CDR2 SMNVEV (reference sequence). CDR3 loop: CASSFGGEGSTIYF. For the CDR3, the DNA is TGTGCCAGCTCCTTTGGGGGGGAAGGAAGCACCATATATTTT.

This chain joins TRBV11-3 and TRBJ1-3, with TRBD1 matching 7 bases. J lost 1 base, V lost 5 bases, and 5 bases had no gene match. CDR1 is SGHNT and CDR2 is YENEEA in the germline V gene. This CDR3 has 15 amino acids. For the CDR3, the DNA is TGTGCCAGCAGCCAACAGGGGACGTCTGGAAACACCATATATTTT. Translation gives CASSQQGTSGNTIYF.

This clone was counted only a few times. This sequence joins TRBV11-2 and TRBJ1-5; D uncertain. The length of the CDR3 is 15 residues. Deletions cut 4 bases from V and 2 bases from J, with 12 bases between. Looked up from germline, CDR1 is SGHAT and CDR2 is FQNNGV. The CDR3, as DNA: TGTGCCAGCAGCTGGGCCGCCGGTGGCAATCAGCCCCAGCATTTT. It yields the protein CASSWAAGGNQPQHF.

The V call is TRBV6-5, the J call TRBJ1-2; possibly TRBD1 for D (5 bases). CDR3 length: 16 residues. Trimming took off 3 bases at V and 4 bases at J, with 18 bases between the two ends. Germline V gene data show CDR1 as MNHEY and CDR2 as SVGAGI. CDR3 sequence reads: CASSYSGAGRFYGYTF. The DNA for the CDR3 is TGTGCCAGCAGTTATTCCGGTGCGGGGCGGTTCTATGGCTACACCTTC.

V is TRBV2 and J is TRBJ2-7; 12 bases map to TRBD1. Per the germline V gene, CDR1 is SNHLY and CDR2 is FYNNEI. Trimming cost V 11 bases and J 2 bases; bases outside gene matches: 4. The CDR3 covers 13 residues. This chain's CDR3 is CAGGQGAAYEQYF. CDR3 sequence (DNA): TGTGCCGGGGGACAGGGGGCGGCCTACGAGCAGTACTTC.

This chain joins TRBV18 and TRBJ1-6, with 7 nucleotides matching TRBD1. The CDR3 loop spans 17 amino acids. V lost 3 bases to trimming and J lost 6 bases; unmatched junction nucleotides: 11. Germline CDR1 KGHSH, CDR2 LQKENI. The CDR3 nucleotides read TGTGCCAGCTCACCTCTCATTCCGGGACAGCTTAATTCACCCCTCCACTTT. As protein: CASSPLIPGQLNSPLHF.

This chain uses TRBV27 with TRBJ1-4; no firm D call. This CDR3 has 19 amino acids. Germline CDR1 and CDR2: MNHEY and SMNVEV (reference sequence). V was trimmed by 0 bases and J by 0 bases, leaving 17 bases between them. The CDR3 region has the DNA TGTGCCAGCAGTTTATCCCCCGGGTTTGGGTCGGCAACTAATGAAAAACTGTTTTTT. Translated, it gives CASSLSPGFGSATNEKLFF.

The chain is built from TRBV2 and TRBJ2-7; TRBD2 is a possible D gene (5 bases). The V gene's germline CDR1 is SNHLY and CDR2 FYNNEI. This CDR3 is built from 13 residues. Trimming took 6 bases from V and 2 from J, leaving 11 bases between them. CDR3 DNA: TGTGCCAGCAGCCTCGGGGATGCCTACGAGCAGTACTTC. Protein product: CASSLGDAYEQYF.

V gene TRBV15 combines with J gene TRBJ2-1, with 8 bases fitting TRBD2. Germline V lookup: CDR1 LNHNV, CDR2 YYDKDF (reference sequence). The CDR3 runs 17 residues. J was trimmed by 2 bases and V by 1 base; bases with no gene match: 7. The CDR3 loop reads CATSRGWTSFTYNEQFF. CDR3 DNA sequence: TGTGCCACCAGCAGAGGATGGACTAGCTTCACCTACAATGAGCAGTTCTTC.